This T cell receptor (beta chain) was profiled in a study of blood T cells in healthy people across ages. Staff drew ten milliliters of peripheral blood from each donor. Researchers isolated at least 6 million PBMCs per sample. A second PCR of roughly 7 to 11 cycles used a sample-barcoded 5' primer and a J-beta primer mix. TCRdb ran MiXCR on the 5' RACE reads and lists one entry per CDR3 protein. The table lists hundreds of thousands of distinct CDR3 sequences, roughly 64% of them singletons. The TCR originated in a man aged 25 to 45 in good health. The sequenced sample consisted of blood.

CDR3 DNA: TGTGCCAGCAGCTTGGTTCAAGATCCCTACGAGCAGTACTTC. Residues: CASSLVQDPYEQYF. This chain uses TRBV7-9 with TRBJ2-5; unclear D gene. The better agreement between TRBJ2-7 and the DNA end casts doubt on the J call. Germline V gives CDR1 SEHNR, CDR2 FQNEAQ (reference sequence). The CDR3 runs 14 residues.